Below, 4 T cell receptor beta chains from the same sample are listed, as sequenced in a study of T cell repertoires in cytomegalovirus infection. In TCRdb, the reads were re-called with MiXCR into one record per CDR3 protein. The sample shows fewer than 300,000 distinct CDR3 sequences, roughly 23% of them seen only once. Sequencing was performed on PBMCs. These TCRs come from a human donor in good health (CMV status not recorded). Some clones in this sample may be carry-over from other donors' samples.

The chain uses TRBV11-2 and TRBJ1-2; D is unresolved. This CDR3 has 13 amino acids. Germline-derived CDR1 and CDR2 are SGHAT and FQNNGV. Trimming took off 5 bases at V and 0 bases at J, with 7 bases between the two ends. The CDR3 protein is CASSPNSNYGYTF. In DNA, the CDR3 is TGTGCCAGCAGCCCTAATTCTAACTATGGCTACACCTTC.

V gene TRBV2 combines with J gene TRBJ1-5; D remains unclear. This CDR3 is 15 amino acids long. Germline values: CDR1 SNHLY, CDR2 FYNNEI. Trimming took 5 bases from V and 0 from J, leaving 11 bases between them. This CDR3 reads CASSPDGVSNQPQHF. CDR3 in DNA: TGTGCCAGCAGTCCGGACGGGGTTAGCAATCAGCCCCAGCATTTT.

This clonotype came up once. The rearrangement uses TRBV7-9 and TRBJ1-4; D is undetermined. The V end was cut by 5 bases, the J end by 8 bases, with 18 bases between. CDR3 size: 15 residues. Per the germline V gene, CDR1 is SEHNR and CDR2 is FQNEAQ (reference sequence). CDR3 protein: CASSQYRPAGEKLFF. CDR3 DNA sequence: TGTGCCAGCAGCCAGTACCGGCCGGCAGGCGAAAAACTGTTTTTT.

This clonotype was counted a few times. The chain recombines TRBV10-3 with TRBJ2-1, with TRBD2 as a possible D gene (5 bases). The CDR3 is made up of 17 amino acids. The V gene's germline CDR1 is ENHRY and CDR2 SYGVKD. The ends were cut back, 2 bases at V and 2 bases at J, with 16 bases in the middle. The DNA for the CDR3 is TGTGCCATCAGTGAGGTGAGCGCCCCTAGCCCCTACAATGAGCAGTTCTTC. This gives the protein CAISEVSAPSPYNEQFF.